These 10 T cell receptor beta chains share one sample of origin, sequenced in a study of metastatic and nonmetastatic thyroid tumors (dated by TCRdb to about 2020). Before undergoing thyroid surgery, none of the patients had been given any kind of treatment. The library came from PCR. Sequencing relied on an Illumina HiSeq 4000. Using fastp at Q25 and MiXCR, TCRdb reprocessed the public reads and kept productive beta chains. The sample table holds some 7,300 clones, of which 15% to 20% were seen once. Less than 25% of the sample is held by the ten biggest clonotypes. The specimen was adjacent normal tissue. The receptors derive from a male donor with papillary thyroid cancer or a benign thyroid nodule (not recorded which). Some clones in this sample may be carry-over from other donors' samples.

This clone came up a few times. The J gene is TRBJ1-1, the V gene TRBV20-1; weak D call: TRBD1 (5 bases). This CDR3 has 12 amino acids. CDR1 is DFQATT, CDR2 SNEGSKA, per germline (reference sequence). Trimming took 8 bases from V and 5 from J, leaving 15 bases between them. CDR3 in DNA: TGCAGTCAGTGGGGCGCAGGGACTGAAGCTTTCTTT. Its protein product is CSQWGAGTEAFF.

This clone was counted ten times or more. The junction and the germline gene differ at one end; a read error may be behind it. Other DNA sequences in the sample encode the same CDR3. The rearrangement links TRBV6-1 to TRBJ2-5; TRBD2 agrees at 10 bases. The germline V gene encodes CDR1 MNHNS and CDR2 SASEGT. The CDR3 is 18 residues long. The CDR3 DNA is TGTGCCAGCAGTGAAGGACTTGGACTAGCGGCGTACCAAGAGGCCCAGTACTTC. Its protein is CASSEGLGLAAYQEAQYF.

This clone turned up a few times. The gene calls are TRBV7-3 and TRBJ1-6; D ambiguous. This CDR3 spans 13 amino acids. Between the trimmed V and J ends, which lost 3 bases and 9 bases, there was a span of 9 bases. Looked up from germline, CDR1 is SGHTA and CDR2 is FQGTGA. For the CDR3, the DNA is TGTGCCAGCAGCTTTTCCAGTACTTCACCCCTCCACTTT. It yields the protein CASSFSSTSPLHF.

This clone is categorized as hyperexpanded. The chain couples TRBV20-1 to TRBJ2-5; TRBD1 aligns across 7 bases. The CDR3 runs 14 residues. V dropped 4 bases and J dropped 1; count of bases not matched to a gene: 6. The germline CDR1 and CDR2 sequences are DFQATT and SNEGSKA (reference sequence). The CDR3 coding sequence is TGCAGTGCTACTCTGGACAGGACCCAAGAGACCCAGTACTTC. This encodes CSATLDRTQETQYF.

This clone turned up a few times. The CDR3 ends on some other residue instead of the conserved phenylalanine or tryptophan, so this is likely a read error. The chain is built from TRBV6-1 and TRBJ1-5, with TRBD1 matching over 8 bases. The CDR3 loop spans 15 amino acids. Trimming took 5 bases from V and 1 from J; bases not matched to a gene: 4. CDR1 MNHNS and CDR2 SASEGT come from the germline V gene. The CDR3 nucleotides are TGTGCCAGCAGTCAATGGACAGGGAGCAATCAGCCCCAGCATGTT. As protein: CASSQWTGSNQPQHV.

This clone is a singleton in its sample. CDR3: CASSLAAGSYNSPLHF. In DNA, the CDR3 is TGTGCCAGCAGCTTAGCAGCAGGATCCTATAATTCACCCCTCCACTTT. V usage is TRBV11-3 and J usage is TRBJ1-6; D is ambiguous. The germline V gene has CDR1 SGHNT and CDR2 YENEEA. The length of the CDR3 is 16 residues. V dropped 1 base and J dropped 1 base, with 8 bases sitting between them.

This clone was recorded a few times. A much more abundant neighbour one base away suggests this may be a read error. The rearrangement uses TRBV29-1 and TRBJ2-2, with D perhaps matching TRBD1 (6 bases). Deletions cut 5 bases from V and 3 bases from J, with 10 bases between. Per the germline V gene, CDR1 is SQVTM and CDR2 is ANQGSEA. The CDR3 runs to 13 residues. The CDR3 protein is CSVRTVYTGELFF. Here the CDR3 DNA reads TGCAGCGTTCGGACAGTGTACACCGGGGAGCTGTTTTTT.

This clone was observed a handful of times. The chain recombines TRBV27 with TRBJ2-7; TRBD2 might be the D (7 bases). Between the trimmed V and J ends, which lost 5 bases and 2 bases, there was a span of 13 bases. Germline lookup yields CDR1 MNHEY and CDR2 SMNVEV (reference sequence). This CDR3 has 14 amino acids. The CDR3 here is CASSGGAGPYEQYF. As DNA, the CDR3 is TGTGCCAGCAGTGGGGGGGCAGGCCCCTACGAGCAGTACTTC.

This clone was counted many times. DNA of the CDR3: TGTGCCAGCAGCTTGGGGGGTAGCGTGGAATCCGGGGAGCTGTTTTTT. It yields the protein CASSLGGSVESGELFF. The chain joins TRBV5-4 to TRBJ2-2; maybe TRBD2 (5 bases). V gave up 0 bases and J gave up 6 bases, with 15 bases separating them. The CDR3 sequence is 16 residues long. The V gene's germline CDR1 is SGHNT and CDR2 YYREEE (reference sequence).

This clone was observed at least ten times. This chain connects TRBV6-1 to TRBJ2-7, with 7 bases that match TRBD2. The CDR3 length is 15 residues. From germline, CDR1 is MNHNS and CDR2 SASEGT. V trimming: 1 base; J trimming: 2 bases; junction bases outside the gene matches: 5. The CDR3 here is CASSEGGSGTYEQYF. The CDR3 DNA sequence: TGTGCCAGCAGTGAAGGCGGCAGCGGGACCTACGAGCAGTACTTC.